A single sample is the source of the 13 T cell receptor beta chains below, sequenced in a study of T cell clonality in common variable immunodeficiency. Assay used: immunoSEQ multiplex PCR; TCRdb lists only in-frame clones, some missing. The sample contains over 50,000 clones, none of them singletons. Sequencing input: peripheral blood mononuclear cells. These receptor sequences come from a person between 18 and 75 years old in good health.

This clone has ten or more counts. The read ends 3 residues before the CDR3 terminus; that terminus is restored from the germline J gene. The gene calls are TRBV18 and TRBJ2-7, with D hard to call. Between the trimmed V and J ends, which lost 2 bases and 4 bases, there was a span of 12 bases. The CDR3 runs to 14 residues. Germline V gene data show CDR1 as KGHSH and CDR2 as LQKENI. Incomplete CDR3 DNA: TGTGCCAGCTCACCAGTCCCGTTTCCTTACGAG. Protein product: CASSPVPFPYE. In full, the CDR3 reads CASSPVPFPYEQYF.

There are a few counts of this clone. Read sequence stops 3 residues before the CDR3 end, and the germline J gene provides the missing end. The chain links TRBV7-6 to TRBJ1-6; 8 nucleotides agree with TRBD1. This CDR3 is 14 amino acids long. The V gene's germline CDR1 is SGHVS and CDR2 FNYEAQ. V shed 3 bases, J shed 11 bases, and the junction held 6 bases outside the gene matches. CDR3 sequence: CASSLEGQAAPLHF. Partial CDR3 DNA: TGTGCCAGCAGCTTGGAGGGACAGGCGGCACCC.

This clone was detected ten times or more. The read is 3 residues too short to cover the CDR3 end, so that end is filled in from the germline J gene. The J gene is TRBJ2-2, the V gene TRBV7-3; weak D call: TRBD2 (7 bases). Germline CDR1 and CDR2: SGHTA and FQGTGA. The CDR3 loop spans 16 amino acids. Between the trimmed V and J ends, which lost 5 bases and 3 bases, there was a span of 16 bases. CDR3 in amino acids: CASSLKGEGHTGELFF. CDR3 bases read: TGTGCCAGCAGCCTGAAGGGGGAGGGCCACACCGGGGAG.

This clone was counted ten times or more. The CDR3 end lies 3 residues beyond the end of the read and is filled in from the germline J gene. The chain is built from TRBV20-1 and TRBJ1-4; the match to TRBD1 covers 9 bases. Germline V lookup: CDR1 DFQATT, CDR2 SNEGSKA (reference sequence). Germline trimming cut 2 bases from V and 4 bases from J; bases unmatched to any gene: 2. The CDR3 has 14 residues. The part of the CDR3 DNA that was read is TGCAGTGCTAGATCGGGACAGGGTAATGAAAAA. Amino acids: CSARSGQGNEK. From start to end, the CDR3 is CSARSGQGNEKLFF.

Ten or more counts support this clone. The CDR3 loop reads CASAPPDRDYGYTF. Partial CDR3 DNA: TGCGCCAGCGCCCCCCCGGACAGGGACTATGGC. This chain joins TRBV5-1 and TRBJ1-2; 8 positions agree with TRBD1. The DNA ends 3 residues before the CDR3 does, and the rest of the CDR3 is filled in from the germline J gene. The CDR3 covers 14 residues. Germline lookup yields CDR1 SGHRS and CDR2 YFSETQ. With V trimmed by 7 bases and J by 3 bases, 8 bases remained unmatched. The whole variable domain, filled in from reference TRBV5-1 and TRBJ1-2, reads KAGVTQTPRYLIKTRGQQVTLSCSPISGHRSVSWYQQTPGQGLQFLFEYFSETQRNKGNFPGRFSGRQFSNSRSEMNVSTLELGDSALYLCASAPPDRDYGYTFGSGTRLTVV.

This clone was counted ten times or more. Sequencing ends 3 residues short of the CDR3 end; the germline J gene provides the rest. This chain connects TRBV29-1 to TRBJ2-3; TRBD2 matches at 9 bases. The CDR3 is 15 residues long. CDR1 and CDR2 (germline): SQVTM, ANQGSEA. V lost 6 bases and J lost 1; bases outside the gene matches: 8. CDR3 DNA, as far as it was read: TGCAGCGTCTCACTTGGCGGGAGGGGCACAGATACG. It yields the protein CSVSLGGRGTDT. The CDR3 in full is CSVSLGGRGTDTQYF.

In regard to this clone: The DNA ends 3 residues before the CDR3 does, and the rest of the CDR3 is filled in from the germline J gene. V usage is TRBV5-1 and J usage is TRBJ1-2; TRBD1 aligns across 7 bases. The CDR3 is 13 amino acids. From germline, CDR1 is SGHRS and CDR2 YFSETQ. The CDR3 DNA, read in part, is TGCGCCAGCAGCCCGGGGACAGTGATCCTC. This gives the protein CASSPGTVIL. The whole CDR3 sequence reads CASSPGTVILYTF.

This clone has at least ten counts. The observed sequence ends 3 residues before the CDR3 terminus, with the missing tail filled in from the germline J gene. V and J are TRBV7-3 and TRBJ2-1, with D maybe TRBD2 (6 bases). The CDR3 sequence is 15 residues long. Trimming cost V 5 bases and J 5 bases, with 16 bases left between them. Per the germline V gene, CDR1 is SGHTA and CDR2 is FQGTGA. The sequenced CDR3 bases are TGTGCCAGCAGCCCCCGCTTGACGGGGGACAATGAG. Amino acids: CASSPRLTGDNE. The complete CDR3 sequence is CASSPRLTGDNEQFF.

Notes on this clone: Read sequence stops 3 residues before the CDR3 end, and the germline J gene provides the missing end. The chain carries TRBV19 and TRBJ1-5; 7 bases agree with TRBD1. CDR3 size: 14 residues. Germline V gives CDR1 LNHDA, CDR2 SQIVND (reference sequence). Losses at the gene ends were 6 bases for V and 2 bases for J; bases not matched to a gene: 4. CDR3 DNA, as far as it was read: TGTGCCAGTAGAGGGGGCTGGGGCAATCAGCCC. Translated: CASRGGWGNQP. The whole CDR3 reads CASRGGWGNQPQHF.

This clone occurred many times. CDR3 in amino acids: CASSSDMNTEAFF. The part of the CDR3 DNA that was read is TGCGCCAGCAGCTCAGATATGAACACTGAA. This chain joins TRBV5-1 and TRBJ1-1; no definite D call. The read finishes 3 residues shy of the CDR3 end, and the germline J gene is used to complete it. The CDR3 is 13 amino acids. CDR1 and CDR2 (germline): SGHRS, YFSETQ. Trimming removed 3 bases at V and 0 bases at J, with 6 bases between.

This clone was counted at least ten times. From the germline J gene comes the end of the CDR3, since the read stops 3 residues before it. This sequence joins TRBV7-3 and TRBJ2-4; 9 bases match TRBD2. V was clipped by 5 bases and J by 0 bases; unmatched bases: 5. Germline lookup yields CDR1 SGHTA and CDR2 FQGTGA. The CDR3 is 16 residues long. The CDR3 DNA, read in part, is TGTGCCAGCAGCACACCTAGCGGGACAGCCAAAAACATT. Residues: CASSTPSGTAKNI. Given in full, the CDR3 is CASSTPSGTAKNIQYF.

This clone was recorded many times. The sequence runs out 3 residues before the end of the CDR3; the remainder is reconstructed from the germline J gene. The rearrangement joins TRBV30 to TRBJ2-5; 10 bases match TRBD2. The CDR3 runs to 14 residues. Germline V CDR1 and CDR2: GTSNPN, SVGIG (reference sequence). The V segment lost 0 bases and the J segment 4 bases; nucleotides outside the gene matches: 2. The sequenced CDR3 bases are TGTGCCTGGAGTGTGGGACTAGCGAGAGAGACC. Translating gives CAWSVGLARET. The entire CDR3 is CAWSVGLARETQYF.

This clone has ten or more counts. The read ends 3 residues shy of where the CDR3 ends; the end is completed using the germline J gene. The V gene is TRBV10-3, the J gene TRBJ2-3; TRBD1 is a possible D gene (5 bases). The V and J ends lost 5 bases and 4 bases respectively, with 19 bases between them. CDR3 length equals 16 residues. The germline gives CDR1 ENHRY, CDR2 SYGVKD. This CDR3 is CAISTRYGASPDTQYF. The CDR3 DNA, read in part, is TGTGCCATCAGTACCCGATATGGGGCTTCCCCAGATACG.